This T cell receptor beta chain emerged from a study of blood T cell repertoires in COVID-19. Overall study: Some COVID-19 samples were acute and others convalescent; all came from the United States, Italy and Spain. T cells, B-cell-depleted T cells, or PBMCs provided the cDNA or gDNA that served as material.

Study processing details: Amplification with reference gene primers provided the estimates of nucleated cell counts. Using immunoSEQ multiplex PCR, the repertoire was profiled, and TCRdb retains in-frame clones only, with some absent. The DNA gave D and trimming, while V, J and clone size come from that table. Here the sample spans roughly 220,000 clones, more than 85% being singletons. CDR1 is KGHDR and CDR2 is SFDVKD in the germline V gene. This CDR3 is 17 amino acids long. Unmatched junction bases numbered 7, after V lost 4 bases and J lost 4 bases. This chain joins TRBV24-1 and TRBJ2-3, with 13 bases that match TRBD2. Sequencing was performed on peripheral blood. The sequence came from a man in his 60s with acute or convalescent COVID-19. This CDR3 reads CATSEPTSGGASDTQYF. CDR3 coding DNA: TGTGCCACCAGTGAACCTACTAGCGGGGGGGCGTCAGATACGCAGTATTTT.